This T cell receptor beta chain was identified during a study of T cells after yellow fever vaccination. Study-wide points: The secondary T-cell response peaked on day 5, not day 15, but was weaker.

This clonotype was seen at least ten times. Its matching antigen is unknown. The junction had 1 base not matched to a gene; V was cut back by 5 bases and J by 2 bases. The CDR3 has 13 residues. A 5'RACE template-switching step, the method used to make TCR cDNA, added a universal primer site and UMIs. TCRdb itself ran the 5' RACE reads through MiXCR, one entry per CDR3 protein. There are about 140,000 distinct CDR3 sequences in the sample; 7.7% occur only once, and less than 0.95% lies in the top ten. Sequencing used CD4+ T cells sorted from PBMCs, obtained 5 days after the yellow fever booster vaccination. The chain joins TRBV12-3 or TRBV12-4 to TRBJ2-7; TRBD1 aligns across 9 bases. The source of this sequence is a man aged 25 to 40 who received the YFV17D yellow fever vaccine. The CDR3 reads CASSRTGAYEQYF. The CDR3, as DNA: TGTGCCAGCAGTAGGACAGGGGCCTACGAGCAGTACTTC.